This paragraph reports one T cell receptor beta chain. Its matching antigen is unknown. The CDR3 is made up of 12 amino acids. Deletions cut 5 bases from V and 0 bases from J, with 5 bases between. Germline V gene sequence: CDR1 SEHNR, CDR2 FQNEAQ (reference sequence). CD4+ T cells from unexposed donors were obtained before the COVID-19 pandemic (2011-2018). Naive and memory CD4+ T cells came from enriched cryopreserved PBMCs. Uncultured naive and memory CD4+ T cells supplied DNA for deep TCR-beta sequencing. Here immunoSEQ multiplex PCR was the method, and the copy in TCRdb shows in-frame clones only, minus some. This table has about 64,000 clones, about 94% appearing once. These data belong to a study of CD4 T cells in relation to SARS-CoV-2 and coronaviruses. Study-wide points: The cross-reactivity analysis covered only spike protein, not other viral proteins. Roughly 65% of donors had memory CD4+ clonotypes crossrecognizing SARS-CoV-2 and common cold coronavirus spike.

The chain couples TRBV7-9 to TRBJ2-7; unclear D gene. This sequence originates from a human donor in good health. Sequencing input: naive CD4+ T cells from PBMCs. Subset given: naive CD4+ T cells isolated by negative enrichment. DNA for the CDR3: TGTGCCAGCAGCCCTGTCTCCTACGAGCAGTACTTC. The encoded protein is CASSPVSYEQYF.